This record concerns one TCR beta chain sequence. Its specificity is not known. TCRdb's table, derived via immunoSEQ multiplex PCR, lists solely in-frame clones and lacks some. This table holds over 60,000 clones, roughly 84% found once. This specimen comes from a study of T cell responses to AZD1222 COVID-19 vaccine. Study as a whole: The study pooled second doses at about 4 or about 12 weeks. General study findings and limits: Spike-specific TCR depth and breadth grew after two AZD1222 doses.

The material was peripheral blood, obtained on day 0 of AZD1222 vaccination. This receptor was obtained from an adult in good health.

This CDR3 reads CASSSGRQGETDEQYF. The CDR3 DNA is TGTGCCAGCAGCTCCGGCAGGCAGGGAGAAACGGACGAGCAGTACTTC. The V call is TRBV7-9, the J call TRBJ2-7, with D possibly called TRBD1 or TRBD2 (5 bases each). V was clipped by 4 bases and J by 5 bases, with 21 bases between them. Germline loops: CDR1 SEHNR, CDR2 FQNEAQ (reference sequence). This CDR3 region has 16 residues.